This entry is about one TCR beta chain. The target antigen is unknown. This CDR3 is 17 amino acids long. Per germline, CDR1 MDHEN and CDR2 SYDVKM. Trimming cost V 4 bases and J 4 bases; bases outside gene matches: 15. The sample is drawn from a study of long-term antiretroviral therapy in people with HIV. Running of the v3.0 immunoSEQ assay took place at survey level. Generated by immunoSEQ multiplex PCR, the TCRdb table keeps only in-frame clones and is missing some. The sample contains over 35,000 clones, 80% of which appear only once. The study's findings and limits: An increase in diversity followed ART, yet levels stayed below transplant donor controls. Repertoires from HIV showed CDR3 length ranges narrower than those of controls. Unavailable data included ART adherence, viral resistance and therapy changes (switches in treatment). Clones that had undergone expansion before ART prevailed in the repertoire throughout all time points.

The V call is TRBV28, the J call TRBJ2-7; 8 bases are a match to TRBD1. This specimen was unsorted PBMCs, taken 1.5 years after starting antiretroviral therapy. The source of this sequence is a young man with HIV. The CDR3 coding sequence is TGTGCCAGCAGTTGGACAGGGAGGTCGGCGAGGGAATACGAGCAGTACTTC. Its translation is CASSWTGRSAREYEQYF.